These 12 T cell receptor beta chains were sequenced from one sample in a study of T cells in Graves' hyperthyroidism and ophthalmopathy. TCR beta CDR3 sequences were amplified from RNA transcripts. A set of HTBI primers served as the primers for a first-round RT-PCR of the TCR CDR3. TCRdb recomputed calls from the multiplex PCR reads with MiXCR, one row per CDR3 protein. The sample yields approximately 490,000 distinct CDR3 sequences, around a fifth seen once. Source material: blood. These receptors all stem from a woman in her sixties or seventies with Graves' ophthalmopathy.

This clonotype has a count of ten or more. This rearrangement joins TRBV6-1 to TRBJ1-5, with 8 bases that match TRBD1. V lost 6 bases and J lost 1; bases outside the gene matches: 5. This CDR3 is built from 15 residues. Germline values: CDR1 MNHNS, CDR2 SASEGT. The CDR3 here is CASRSTGVSNQPQHF. The CDR3 DNA follows: TGTGCCAGCAGATCGACAGGGGTGAGCAATCAGCCCCAGCATTTT.

The chain employs TRBV6-1 and TRBJ1-1; no firm D call. The V end was cut by 7 bases, the J end by 0 bases, with 9 bases between. Germline lookup yields CDR1 MNHNS and CDR2 SASEGT. The CDR3 runs 13 residues. Here the CDR3 reads CASTRLMNTEAFF. The CDR3 bases are TGTGCCAGCACCCGACTGATGAACACTGAAGCTTTCTTT.

This clonotype has a handful of counts. V usage is TRBV29-1 and J usage is TRBJ2-3, with 7 bases matching TRBD1. The germline gives CDR1 SQVTM, CDR2 ANQGSEA. The ends lost 7 bases at V and 1 base at J; junction bases unmatched: 11. The CDR3 consists of 15 residues. CDR3: CSGTSGQPGTDTQYF. CDR3 DNA sequence: TGCAGCGGGACCTCGGGACAGCCGGGCACAGATACGCAGTATTTT.

The chain employs TRBV19 and TRBJ2-1; D call uncertain. CDR1 and CDR2 from the germline V gene are LNHDA and SQIVND (reference sequence). This CDR3 comprises 16 residues. The V gene lost 4 bases and the J gene lost 0 bases, with 13 bases spanning the gap. CDR3 sequence (DNA): TGTGCCAGTAGTAGAAGGGTACTCAGCTCCTACAATGAGCAGTTCTTC. Encoded protein: CASSRRVLSSYNEQFF.

The V call is TRBV30, the J call TRBJ2-7; D is perhaps TRBD1 (5 bases). CDR3 length: 13 amino acids. The ends were cut back, 0 bases at V and 3 bases at J, with 9 bases in the middle. CDR1 GTSNPN and CDR2 SVGIG come from the germline V gene (reference sequence). CDR3 nucleotide sequence: TGTGCCTGGAGTGTGGGCAGGGACTACGAGCAGTACTTC. This codes for CAWSVGRDYEQYF.

This clonotype has ten or more counts. The chain uses TRBV28 and TRBJ2-1; D might be TRBD1 (6 bases). From germline, CDR1 is MDHEN and CDR2 SYDVKM. CDR3 length: 16 amino acids. V was trimmed by 2 bases and J by 8 bases, leaving 19 bases between them. CDR3 amino acids: CASSLGLADSPYEQFF. DNA of the CDR3: TGTGCCAGCAGTTTAGGTCTCGCGGACAGCCCGTATGAGCAGTTCTTC.

This clonotype was detected ten times or more. The chain joins TRBV28 to TRBJ2-3; D is perhaps TRBD1 (7 bases). Germline assignment: CDR1 MDHEN and CDR2 SYDVKM. This CDR3 has 17 amino acids. Trimming took off 3 bases at V and 3 bases at J, with 19 bases between the two ends. The CDR3 bases are TGTGCCAGCAGTTTCCATAACCGGGACAGCGGGACAGATACGCAGTATTTT. Its protein is CASSFHNRDSGTDTQYF.

The rearrangement links TRBV14 to TRBJ2-1; tentatively, D is TRBD2 (5 bases). The germline CDR1 and CDR2 sequences are SGHDN and FVKESK. The CDR3 has 13 residues. V lost 7 bases to trimming and J lost 9 bases, with 16 bases between them. The CDR3 DNA is TGTGCCAGCAACCCGGTCGGGATCGGTGAGCAGTTCTTC. Protein sequence: CASNPVGIGEQFF.

A few counts support this clonotype. The chain joins TRBV3-1 to TRBJ1-1; the D gene is possibly TRBD1 (5 bases). The length of the CDR3 is 14 residues. CDR1 LGHDT and CDR2 YNNKEL come from the germline V gene (reference sequence). The V gene lost 6 bases and the J gene lost 0 bases, with 11 bases spanning the gap. CDR3 in DNA: TGTGCCAGCAGACAGACAGCTATGAACACTGAAGCTTTCTTT. This codes for CASRQTAMNTEAFF.

About this clonotype: It may be a read error: a sequence one base away is much more abundant. This chain joins TRBV27 and TRBJ2-2, with D unclear. Germline assignment: CDR1 MNHEY and CDR2 SMNVEV (reference sequence). CDR3 length equals 13 residues. The DNA of the CDR3 is TGTGCCGGCAGTTTATCGATGGCCGGGGAGCTGTTTTTT. Protein product: CAGSLSMAGELFF.

This clonotype was counted ten times or more. The chain combines TRBV11-2 with TRBJ1-6, with D unclear. This CDR3 is built from 14 residues. Between the trimmed V and J ends, which lost 5 bases and 7 bases, there was a span of 12 bases. Germline V lookup: CDR1 SGHAT, CDR2 FQNNGV. CDR3 amino acids: CASSRLRVNSPLHF. In DNA form, the CDR3 reads TGTGCCAGCAGCCGTCTTCGTGTGAATTCACCCCTCCACTTT.

In this sample, this clonotype turned up a few times. V usage is TRBV10-2 and J usage is TRBJ2-7; 9 nucleotides line up with TRBD2. V lost 4 bases and J lost 9; bases outside the gene matches: 16. CDR1 and CDR2 from the germline V gene are WSHSY and SAAADI. The CDR3 has 16 amino acids. In DNA form, the CDR3 reads TGCGCCAGCAGTGTGCAGAGGAGTGGCGGGAGGGAGCTGCAGTACTTC. Encoded protein: CASSVQRSGGRELQYF.